The sequence of this TCR beta chain was determined in a study of blood T cell repertoires in COVID-19. J lost 7 bases, V lost 5 bases, and 4 bases had no gene match. In germline, CDR1 is SGHVS, CDR2 FNYEAQ. The CDR3 has 14 residues. Some clones are missing from TCRdb's copy, which holds only in-frame ones; the method was immunoSEQ multiplex PCR. Of approximately 120,000 clones in the sample, around 88% were seen once. Sequenced input: peripheral blood. This chain connects TRBV7-6 to TRBJ1-6; 8 nucleotides match TRBD1. This sequence was found in a man older than 75 with active or convalescent COVID-19. The CDR3 nucleotides read TGTGCCAGCAGCCTGGACAGGGTCAATTCACCCCTCCACTTT. Residues: CASSLDRVNSPLHF.